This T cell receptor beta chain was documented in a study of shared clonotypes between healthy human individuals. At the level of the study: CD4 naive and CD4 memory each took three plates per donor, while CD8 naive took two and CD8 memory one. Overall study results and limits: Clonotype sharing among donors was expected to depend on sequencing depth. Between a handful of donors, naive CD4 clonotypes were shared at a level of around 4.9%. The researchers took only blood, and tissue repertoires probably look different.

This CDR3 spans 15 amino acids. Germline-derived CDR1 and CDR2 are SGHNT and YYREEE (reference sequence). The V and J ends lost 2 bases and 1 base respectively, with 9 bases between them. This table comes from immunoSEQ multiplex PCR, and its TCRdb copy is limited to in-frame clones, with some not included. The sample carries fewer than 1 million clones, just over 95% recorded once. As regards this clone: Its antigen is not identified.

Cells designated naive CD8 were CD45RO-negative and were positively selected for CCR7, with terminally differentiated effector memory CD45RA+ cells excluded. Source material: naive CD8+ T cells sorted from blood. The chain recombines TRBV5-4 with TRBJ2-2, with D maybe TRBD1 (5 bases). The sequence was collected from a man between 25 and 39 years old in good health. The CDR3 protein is CASSLGHVNTGELFF. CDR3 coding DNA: TGTGCCAGCAGCTTAGGACACGTGAACACCGGGGAGCTGTTTTTT.